This T cell receptor (beta chain) originates from a study of OX40 agonist ivuxolimab in advanced cancers. Looking at the study overall: Enrolled patients in dose escalation had cancers that were hepatocellular carcinoma, melanoma, renal cell or head and neck cancer. Aged roughly 23 to 79 with a mean of approximately 57 years, they were less than 90% male. Under the entry rules, prior anti-PD-1, anti-PD-L1 or anti-CTLA-4 therapy was allowed, and roughly 41% had some.

A single count supports this clone. Germline loops: CDR1 LGHNA, CDR2 YNFKEQ. This CDR3 has 16 amino acids. V lost 0 bases, J lost 5 bases, and 4 bases stayed unmatched. The table came from immunoSEQ multiplex PCR; TCRdb's copy has only in-frame clones and leaves some out. This sample has around 150,000 clones, with approximately 94% found just once. This clonotype was obtained from an adult with an advanced solid tumor such as melanoma, head and neck, liver or kidney cancer. Sequenced here: CD4+ or CD8+ T cells sorted from blood, sampled in a trial of the OX40 agonist ivuxolimab. The chain uses TRBV4-2 and TRBJ1-4; 9 bases match TRBD1. CDR3 sequence reads: CASSQDPGTGNEKLFF. The CDR3 DNA sequence: TGTGCCAGCAGCCAAGACCCCGGGACAGGGAATGAAAAACTGTTTTTT.